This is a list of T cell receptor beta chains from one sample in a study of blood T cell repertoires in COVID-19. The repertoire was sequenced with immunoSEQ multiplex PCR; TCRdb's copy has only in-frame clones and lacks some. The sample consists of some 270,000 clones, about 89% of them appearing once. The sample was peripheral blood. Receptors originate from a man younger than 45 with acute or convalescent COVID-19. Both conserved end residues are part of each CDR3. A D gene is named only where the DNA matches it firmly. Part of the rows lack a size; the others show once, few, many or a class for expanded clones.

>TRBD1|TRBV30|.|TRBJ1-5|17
TGTGCCTGGAGTGGGGGTTTTATTGGGACAGGGAATCAGCCCCAGCATTTT
CAWSGGFIGTGNQPQHF
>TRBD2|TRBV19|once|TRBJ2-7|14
TGTGCCACCTCAATAGCGGGGGGGAACTACGAGCAGTACTTC
CATSIAGGNYEQYF
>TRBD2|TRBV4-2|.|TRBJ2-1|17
TGTGCCAGCAGCCAAGATTTAGCGGGGGGGAGATACAATGAGCAGTTCTTC
CASSQDLAGGRYNEQFF
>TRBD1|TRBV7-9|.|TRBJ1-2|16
TGTGCCAGCAGCTTAGGCGGGACAGAAAGTCTCTATGGCTACACCTTC
CASSLGGTESLYGYTF
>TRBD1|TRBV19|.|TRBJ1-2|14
TGTGCCAGTAGCTCCCAGGGGGCGTACTATGGCTACACCTTC
CASSSQGAYYGYTF
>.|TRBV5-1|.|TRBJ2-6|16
TGCGCCAGCAGCTCGGGCTTGGAGGCTGGGGCCAACGTCCTGACTTTC
CASSSGLEAGANVLTF
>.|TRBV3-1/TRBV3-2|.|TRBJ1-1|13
TGTGCCAGCAGCCAAGATTGGAGTCGTGGGGCTTTCTTT
CASSQDWSRGAFF
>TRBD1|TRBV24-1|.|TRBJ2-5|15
TGTGCCACCAGTGACCCCGGACAGGGGGGAGAGACCCAGTACTTC
CATSDPGQGGETQYF
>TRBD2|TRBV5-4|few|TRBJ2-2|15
TGTGCCAGCAGCGTGGGACTAGCGGGAACCGGGGAGCTGTTTTTT
CASSVGLAGTGELFF
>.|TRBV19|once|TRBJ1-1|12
TGTGCCAGTAGTATCGGGATCTCTGAAGCTTTCTTT
CASSIGISEAFF
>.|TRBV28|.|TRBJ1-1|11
TGTGCCAGCACCAGGGGCACTGAAGCTTTCTTT
CASTRGTEAFF
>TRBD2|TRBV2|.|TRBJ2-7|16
TGTGCCAGCAATCCCCCGGGACTAGCGGTCTCCTACGAGCAGTACTTC
CASNPPGLAVSYEQYF
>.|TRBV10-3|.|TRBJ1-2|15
TGTGCCATCAGTGAGTCAGGAACGGGGAACGATGGCTACACCTTC
CAISESGTGNDGYTF
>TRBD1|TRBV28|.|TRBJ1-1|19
TGTGCCAGCAGTCCCCGTCGCGGTCCCAGGGGGAACAGCCACACTGAAGCTTTCTTT
CASSPRRGPRGNSHTEAFF
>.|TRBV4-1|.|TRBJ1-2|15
TGCGCCAGCAGTCAGACAGGTGCTGACCTCTATGGCTACACCTTC
CASSQTGADLYGYTF
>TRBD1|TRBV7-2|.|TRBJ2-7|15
TGTGCCAGCAGCGTACGACAGGGTTTAAAGTACGAGCAGTACTTC
CASSVRQGLKYEQYF
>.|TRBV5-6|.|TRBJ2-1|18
TGTGCCAGCAGCTTGGAGGGGCACCTCACAGCTTCCTACAATGAGCAGTTCTTC
CASSLEGHLTASYNEQFF
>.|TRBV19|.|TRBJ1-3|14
TGTGCCACAGACAGCCGACCCTCTGGAAACACCATATATTTT
CATDSRPSGNTIYF
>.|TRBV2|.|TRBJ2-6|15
TGTGCCAGCAGTTCAGGGGACTCTGGGGCCAACGTCCTGACTTTC
CASSSGDSGANVLTF
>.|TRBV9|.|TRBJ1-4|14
TGTGCCAGCAGCGTAGGGCCAGGAAATGAAAAACTGTTTTTT
CASSVGPGNEKLFF
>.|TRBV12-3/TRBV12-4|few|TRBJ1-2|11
TGTGCCAGCAGGAGGGTGGGAGGCTACACCTTC
CASRRVGGYTF
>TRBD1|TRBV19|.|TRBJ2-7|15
TGTGCCAGTAGTTGGGGGCGGACAGGCTCCTACGAGCAGTACTTC
CASSWGRTGSYEQYF
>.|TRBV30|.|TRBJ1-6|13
TGTGCCGGGACGGGTAGCTATAATTCACCCCTCCACTTT
CAGTGSYNSPLHF
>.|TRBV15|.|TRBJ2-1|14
TGTGCCACCAGCAGGGGGGGAGAGGGCTATGAGCAGTTCTTC
CATSRGGEGYEQFF
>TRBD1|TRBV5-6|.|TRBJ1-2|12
TGTGCCAGCAATAACAGGGGGTCTGGCTACACCTTC
CASNNRGSGYTF
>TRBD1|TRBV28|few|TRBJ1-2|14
TGTGCCGGAGTAAGGCAGGGACAGCGCTATGGCTACACCTTC
CAGVRQGQRYGYTF
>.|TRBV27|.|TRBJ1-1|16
TGTGCCAGCAGCCCCTTCAGGGATATCCTTAACACTGAAGCTTTCTTT
CASSPFRDILNTEAFF
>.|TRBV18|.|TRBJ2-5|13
TGTGCCAGCTCACCCGGACTGGGGGAGACCCAGTACTTC
CASSPGLGETQYF
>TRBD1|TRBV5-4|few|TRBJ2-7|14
TGTGCCAGCAGCCCGGGACAGGGGGCCTACGAGCAGTACTTC
CASSPGQGAYEQYF
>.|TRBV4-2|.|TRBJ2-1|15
TGTGCCAGCAGCCGATCGGGGGGCCCCCCCAATGAGCAGTTCTTC
CASSRSGGPPNEQFF
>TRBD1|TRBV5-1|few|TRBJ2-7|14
TGCGCCAGCAGCTTGGGGACAGGGGCCTACGAGCAGTACTTC
CASSLGTGAYEQYF
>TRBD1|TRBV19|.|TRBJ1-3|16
TGTGCCAGTAGTATCGGTGGAGGGGGCTATGGAAACACCATATATTTT
CASSIGGGGYGNTIYF
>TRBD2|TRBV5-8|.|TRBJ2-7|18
TGTGCCAGCAGCTTGTTTTTAGGTAGCGGGACAAGCTCCTACGAGCAGTACTTC
CASSLFLGSGTSSYEQYF
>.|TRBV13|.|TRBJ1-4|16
TGTGCCAGCAGCTTAGGGTGGCAGGGCGAGAATGAAAAACTGTTTTTT
CASSLGWQGENEKLFF
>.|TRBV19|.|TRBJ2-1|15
TGTGCCAGTGCGCCCGGCAGGGGCCAGAGGGGTGAGCAGTTCTTC
CASAPGRGQRGEQFF
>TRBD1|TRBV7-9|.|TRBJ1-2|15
TGTGCCAGCAGCTCCGGGACAGGGGTGAACTATGGCTACACCTTC
CASSSGTGVNYGYTF
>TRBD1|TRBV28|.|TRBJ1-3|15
TGTGCCAGCAGCCCCAGGACAGGGAGGGGAAACACCATATATTTT
CASSPRTGRGNTIYF
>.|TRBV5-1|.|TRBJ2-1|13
TGCGCCAGCAGCCTTACCCCGGGACAAGGCCGGTTCTTC
CASSLTPGQGRFF
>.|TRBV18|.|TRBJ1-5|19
TGTGCCAGCTCCAGCCTTCCAGGGAAACCGGGGGAGAGCAATCAGCCCCAGCATTTT
CASSSLPGKPGESNQPQHF
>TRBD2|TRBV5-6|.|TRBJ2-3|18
TGTGCCAGCAGCTTGACTAGCGGGGGGGCCGTCCCTACAGATACGCAGTATTTT
CASSLTSGGAVPTDTQYF
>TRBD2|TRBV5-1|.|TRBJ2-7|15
TGCGCCAGCAGCTTGGTCCTAGCGGGGGCGAGGGAGCAGTACTTC
CASSLVLAGAREQYF
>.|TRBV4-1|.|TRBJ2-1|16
TGCGCCAGCAGCGAGCGGTACATGGGACTTGGTAATGAGCAGTTCTTC
CASSERYMGLGNEQFF